This record looks at one T cell receptor (beta chain) sequence and its context. The antigen remains undetermined. TCRdb keeps only in-frame clones here, not all; method: immunoSEQ multiplex PCR. The table records 110,000 or so clones, under 90% of them present only once. The time point: week 11, during vaccination. One vaccine dose held 300 ug of mutant IDH1 20-mer peptide and came with topical imiquimod. V lost 4 bases to trimming and J lost 2 bases, with 12 bases between them. Germline V gene data show CDR1 as SEHNR and CDR2 as FQNEAQ (reference sequence). The CDR3 extends over 15 amino acids. The sample originates from a study of a mutant IDH1 vaccine in newly diagnosed glioma. Across the whole study: Antecedent treatment encompassed radiotherapy, temozolomide, or their combination; the majority received both.

This clonotype originated in a woman aged 45-65 years with glioma. The genes are TRBV7-9 and TRBJ2-4, with D possibly TRBD1 on 6 matching bases. Sample: PBMCs, taken from a glioma patient whose treatment included an IDH1 peptide vaccine. The CDR3 loop reads CASSSSQGSKNIQYF. In DNA, the CDR3 is TGTGCCAGCAGCTCGTCTCAGGGGTCCAAAAACATTCAGTACTTC.